The 27 T cell receptor beta chains listed next were all sequenced from one sample in a study of blood T cell repertoires in COVID-19. The data were produced by immunoSEQ multiplex PCR, yet TCRdb's version contains in-frame clones alone and is incomplete. The data show 250,000 to 300,000 clones, 70% to 90% seen once. The sample was peripheral blood. These receptors were taken from a man younger than 35 with active or convalescent COVID-19.

The chain employs TRBV30 and TRBJ1-3; weak D call: TRBD1 (5 bases). The CDR3 has 16 amino acids. Between the trimmed V and J ends, which lost 0 bases and 4 bases, there was a span of 16 bases. Germline CDR1 GTSNPN, CDR2 SVGIG (reference sequence). CDR3 loop: CAWSVGLGVQGNTIYF. The CDR3, as DNA: TGTGCCTGGAGTGTAGGTTTAGGGGTGCAAGGAAACACCATATATTTT. Looking up the rest from reference TRBV30 and TRBJ1-3 gives the full variable domain: SQTIHQWPATLVQPVGSPLSLECTVEGTSNPNLYWYRQAAGRGLQLLFYSVGIGQISSEVPQNLSASRPQDRQFILSSKKLLLSDSGFYLCAWSVGLGVQGNTIYFGEGSWLTVV.

The rearrangement joins TRBV11-2 to TRBJ2-7, with 8 bases lining up with TRBD1. V shed 5 bases, J shed 3 bases, and the junction held 9 bases outside the gene matches. The CDR3 length is 15 residues. Germline V gives CDR1 SGHAT, CDR2 FQNNGV. The CDR3 region has the DNA TGTGCCAGCAGCCCCGGGACAGGCTTAGTCTACGAGCAGTACTTC. It is translated as CASSPGTGLVYEQYF.

The chain is built from TRBV2 and TRBJ1-5, with 9 bases fitting TRBD1. Per the germline V gene, CDR1 is SNHLY and CDR2 is FYNNEI. This CDR3 is 15 amino acids long. V shed 6 bases, J shed 4 bases, and the junction held 7 bases outside the gene matches. The CDR3 DNA sequence: TGTGCCAGCAGACCGACAGGGGGGTTGAATCAGCCCCAGCATTTT. Protein sequence: CASRPTGGLNQPQHF.

The genes are TRBV4-1 and TRBJ2-7, with 11 bases matching TRBD1. CDR3 length: 15 amino acids. Germline V gives CDR1 MGHRA, CDR2 YSYEKL. V lost 2 bases and J lost 4; bases outside the gene matches: 4. The CDR3 region is CASSQRDRGLYEQYF. In DNA form, the CDR3 reads TGCGCCAGCAGCCAAAGGGACAGGGGGTTATACGAGCAGTACTTC.

The chain combines TRBV27 with TRBJ1-5, with D possibly matching TRBD1 (6 bases). The CDR3 sequence is 15 residues long. The V gene lost 2 bases and the J gene lost 2 bases, with 10 bases spanning the gap. CDR1 and CDR2 from the germline V gene are MNHEY and SMNVEV (reference sequence). The CDR3 DNA reads TGTGCCAGCAGTTTAAGTCGACAGGGCAATCAGCCCCAGCATTTT. Translating gives CASSLSRQGNQPQHF.

This chain links TRBV10-3 with TRBJ1-1, with D possibly being TRBD1 (6 bases). The germline V and J ends were trimmed by 5 bases and 1 base, with 8 bases remaining between them. Germline V gene lookup returns CDR1 ENHRY and CDR2 SYGVKD. The CDR3 has 13 amino acids. The CDR3 loop is CAISPTGNTEAFF. CDR3 DNA sequence: TGTGCCATCAGTCCGACAGGGAACACTGAAGCTTTCTTT.

This chain links TRBV19 with TRBJ2-3, with D maybe TRBD1 (6 bases). The length of the CDR3 is 14 residues. V dropped 4 bases and J dropped 2 bases, with 10 bases sitting between them. The V gene's germline CDR1 is LNHDA and CDR2 SQIVND (reference sequence). This CDR3 reads CASSKRTDTDTQYF. The CDR3 DNA reads as TGTGCCAGTAGTAAGCGGACAGACACAGATACGCAGTATTTT.

The chain has TRBV4-2 and TRBJ2-1; weak D call: TRBD1 (6 bases). There are 16 residues in the CDR3. The germline V gene encodes CDR1 LGHNA and CDR2 YNFKEQ. Trimming cost V 0 bases and J 10 bases, with 19 bases left between them. The CDR3: CASSQDSAGEKTEQFF. The CDR3 DNA reads TGTGCCAGCAGCCAAGACTCTGCAGGGGAGAAGACGGAGCAGTTCTTC.

This chain connects TRBV28 to TRBJ1-4; a weak D match, TRBD1 (5 bases). The germline CDR1 and CDR2 sequences are MDHEN and SYDVKM. The CDR3 runs 15 residues. V gave up 5 bases and J gave up 4 bases, with 14 bases separating them. Here the CDR3 DNA reads TGTGCCAGCAGTCACCGGGGGGGACTTAATGAAAAACTGTTTTTT. Translating it yields CASSHRGGLNEKLFF.

The count of this clone is one. The chain has TRBV10-3 and TRBJ1-4, with no clear D. Germline V CDR1 and CDR2: ENHRY, SYGVKD. V was clipped by 2 bases and J by 8 bases, with 9 bases between them. The CDR3 loop spans 13 amino acids. The CDR3 nucleotides read TGTGCCATCAGTGAGGCTCGGGAGGAAAAACTGTTTTTT. This codes for CAISEAREEKLFF.

The chain uses TRBV6-5 and TRBJ2-1; TRBD2 matches 10 bases. Germline CDR1 reads MNHEY; CDR2 reads SVGAGI. V lost 7 bases and J lost 16; bases outside the gene matches: 10. The CDR3 runs 12 residues. CDR3 coding DNA: TGTGCCAGCAACGATCTAGCGGGGGTCATTTTCTTC. This sequence encodes CASNDLAGVIFF.

J is TRBJ1-2 and V is TRBV6-1, with no clear D. This CDR3 has 12 residues. Germline-derived CDR1 and CDR2 are MNHNS and SASEGT. Trimming took 3 bases from V and 4 from J, leaving 6 bases between them. The chain's CDR3 is CASSDPLYGYTF. The CDR3 coding sequence is TGTGCCAGCAGTGACCCTCTCTATGGCTACACCTTC.

The gene calls are TRBV28 and TRBJ2-4; 7 nucleotides line up with TRBD1. Trimming took 6 bases from V and 4 from J; bases not matched to a gene: 6. The CDR3 has 14 amino acids. Germline V lookup: CDR1 MDHEN, CDR2 SYDVKM. Written as DNA, the CDR3 is TGTGCCAGCAGCACCGGGACAGTTAAAAACATTCAGTACTTC. It is translated as CASSTGTVKNIQYF. Drawing the rest from reference TRBV28 and TRBJ2-4, the complete variable domain is DVKVTQSSRYLVKRTGEKVFLECVQDMDHENMFWYRQDPGLGLRLIYFSYDVKMKEKGDIPEGYSVSREKKERFSLILESASTNQTSMYLCASSTGTVKNIQYFGAGTRLSVL.

The chain recombines TRBV28 with TRBJ2-7; TRBD1 matches 9 bases. The V segment lost 3 bases and the J segment 3 bases; nucleotides outside the gene matches: 9. CDR1 and CDR2 (germline): MDHEN, SYDVKM. The CDR3 sequence is 16 residues long. The CDR3 DNA sequence: TGTGCCAGCAGTTTTCGAGGTGAGACAGGGGGCTACGAGCAGTACTTC. Its translation: CASSFRGETGGYEQYF.

This clone was seen just once. V and J are TRBV4-3 and TRBJ2-1, with 12 bases lining up with TRBD2. Germline V CDR1 and CDR2: LGHNA, YSLEER. CDR3 length: 19 amino acids. V shed 6 bases, J shed 8 bases, and the junction held 20 bases outside the gene matches. In DNA form, the CDR3 reads TGCGCCAGCAGGCACACACTTCTAGCGGGAGGGCCGAAGTCGGATGAGCAGTTCTTC. This translates into CASRHTLLAGGPKSDEQFF.

This rearrangement joins TRBV3-1 (or the pseudogene TRBV3-2) to TRBJ2-7, with 8 nucleotides matching TRBD1. V shed 1 base and J 5 bases; nucleotides not matched to a gene: 4. The length of the CDR3 is 14 residues. Looked up from germline, CDR1 is LGHDT and CDR2 is YNNKEL (reference sequence). The CDR3 protein is CASSQVRTGNEQYF. The CDR3 region has the DNA TGTGCCAGCAGCCAAGTTCGGACAGGGAACGAGCAGTACTTC.

V is TRBV10-3 and J is TRBJ2-7, with a tentative D call TRBD2 (5 bases). The CDR3 loop spans 16 amino acids. Germline lookup yields CDR1 ENHRY and CDR2 SYGVKD. The ends were cut back, 2 bases at V and 3 bases at J, with 17 bases in the middle. CDR3 coding DNA: TGTGCCATCAGTGAGGGAGCGGTACTCACCAACTACGAGCAGTACTTC. Translation gives CAISEGAVLTNYEQYF.

This chain uses TRBV10-2 with TRBJ2-1; 7 positions match TRBD1. Germline V gene sequence: CDR1 WSHSY, CDR2 SAAADI. With 3 bases clipped from V and 12 bases from J, the junction kept 23 bases outside the gene matches. The CDR3 sequence is 18 residues long. CDR3 nucleotide sequence: TGCGCCAGCAGTGATTTTTTCCGTCAGGGACAGACAATCATGAGGCAGTTCTTC. Translation: CASSDFFRQGQTIMRQFF.

The chain is built from TRBV5-1 and TRBJ2-2; a weak D match, TRBD2 (6 bases). With 0 bases removed from V and 7 bases from J, the gap between germline ends came to 16 bases. This CDR3 region has 16 residues. Germline CDR1 is SGHRS and CDR2 is YFSETQ. The CDR3 bases are TGCGCCAGCAGCTTGGATGCAGCGGGTGGCTTCGGGGAGCTGTTTTTT. It encodes CASSLDAAGGFGELFF.

J is TRBJ1-2 and V is TRBV28, with 8 nucleotides matching TRBD1. Germline trimming cut 2 bases from V and 3 bases from J; bases unmatched to any gene: 5. Looked up from germline, CDR1 is MDHEN and CDR2 is SYDVKM. The CDR3 loop spans 15 amino acids. The CDR3 region has the DNA TGTGCCAGCAGTTTAACTCAGGGGGCAGACTATGGCTACACCTTC. Translating it yields CASSLTQGADYGYTF.

The chain employs TRBV18 and TRBJ2-3, with 8 bases lining up with TRBD2. There are 16 residues in the CDR3. Germline loops: CDR1 KGHSH, CDR2 LQKENI. After removal of 3 bases from V and 0 bases from J, the junction contained 5 bases not matched to a gene. This CDR3 reads CASSPTSGSSTDTQYF. Written as DNA, the CDR3 is TGTGCCAGCTCACCCACCAGCGGGAGTAGCACAGATACGCAGTATTTT. The whole variable domain, filled in from reference TRBV18 and TRBJ2-3, reads NAGVMQNPRHLVRRRGQEARLRCSPMKGHSHVYWYRQLPEEGLKFMVYLQKENIIDESGMPKERFSAEFPKEGPSILRIQQVVRGDSAAYFCASSPTSGSSTDTQYFGPGTRLTVL.

The CDR3 region has the DNA TGTGCCAGCAGCTTAGATCAGGTTCGGCCTTCGAACACCGGGGAGCTGTTTTTT. Amino acids: CASSLDQVRPSNTGELFF. The rearrangement joins TRBV7-9 to TRBJ2-2; D is undetermined. CDR3 length: 18 amino acids. Trimming left V 1 base short and J 0 bases short, with 15 bases between. Germline CDR1 reads SEHNR; CDR2 reads FQNEAQ (reference sequence). The entire variable domain, with the rest obtained from reference TRBV7-9 and TRBJ2-2, is as follows: DTGVSQNPRHKITKRGQNVTFRCDPISEHNRLYWYRQTLGQGPEFLTYFQNEAQLEKSRLLSDRFSAERPKGSFSTLEIQRTEQGDSAMYLCASSLDQVRPSNTGELFFGEGSRLTVL.

V and J are TRBV7-9 and TRBJ2-2; tentative D call: TRBD2 (5 bases). This CDR3 has 16 amino acids. Germline values: CDR1 SEHNR, CDR2 FQNEAQ (reference sequence). V shed 5 bases and J shed 0 bases, with 13 bases lying between them. The CDR3 nucleotides read TGTGCCAGCAGCCAGAGGGTCGGGGCGAACACCGGGGAGCTGTTTTTT. Residues: CASSQRVGANTGELFF.

This chain joins TRBV2 and TRBJ1-3; possibly TRBD1 for D (5 bases). Per the germline V gene, CDR1 is SNHLY and CDR2 is FYNNEI. CDR3 length: 15 amino acids. Trimming left V 4 bases short and J 0 bases short, with 10 bases between. The CDR3 nucleotides are TGTGCCAGCAGTGGTAAGGGGTACTCTGGAAACACCATATATTTT. It translates to CASSGKGYSGNTIYF.

This chain connects TRBV15 to TRBJ2-2, with 9 bases aligning to TRBD1. The germline V gene encodes CDR1 LNHNV and CDR2 YYDKDF (reference sequence). The CDR3 totals 15 residues. J lost 7 bases, V lost 3 bases, and 6 bases had no gene match. The CDR3 DNA sequence: TGTGCCACCAGCAGTACAGGGGGCAGAGACGGGGAGCTGTTTTTT. Translation gives CATSSTGGRDGELFF.

V usage is TRBV9 and J usage is TRBJ2-1; 14 bases are shared with TRBD2. Trimming took 4 bases from V and 12 from J; bases not matched to a gene: 9. CDR1 and CDR2 (germline): SGDLS, YYNGEE. The CDR3 totals 15 residues. The CDR3 coding sequence is TGTGCCAGCAGCCCCGGGACTAGCGGGAGTACGGTGCAGTTCTTC. Protein product: CASSPGTSGSTVQFF.

The rearrangement links TRBV6-5 to TRBJ2-7; 7 bases align to TRBD1. The CDR3 consists of 15 residues. Per the germline V gene, CDR1 is MNHEY and CDR2 is SVGAGI. The J segment lost 3 bases and the V segment lost 7 bases, leaving 12 bases of the junction unmatched. The CDR3 DNA reads TGTGCCAGCACCTTTCGGACAGGAGAGGTCTACGAGCAGTACTTC. Translation gives CASTFRTGEVYEQYF.